The rows below give T cell receptor beta chains drawn from one sample of a study of T-cell memory formation after mild COVID-19. Each CDR3 protein is one row after TCRdb ran MiXCR on the 5' RACE reads. The table has some 490,000 distinct CDR3 sequences, 15% to 20% seen once; the top ten hold about 12%. The sequencing input was PBMCs or a T cell subset sorted from them (not recorded which). The receptors derive from an adult woman who had mild COVID-19 (a few samples of this study predate the infection). Cell type and time point are not known. CDR3s include the opening cysteine and the closing phenylalanine or tryptophan. Each record gives: clone size, D gene, J gene, V gene, CDR3 protein, CDR3 DNA. A D gene is named only where the DNA matches it firmly. The size entry is marked missing in some rows and otherwise reads once, few, many or a size class.

clone_size: .; d_call: .; j_call: TRBJ1-2; v_call: TRBV14; cdr3_aa: CASSTTRAGYTF; cdr3_nt: TGTGCCAGCAGCACCACGAGGGCCGGCTACACCTTC
clone_size: .; d_call: TRBD2; j_call: TRBJ2-1; v_call: TRBV29-1; cdr3_aa: CSVEDGRASNEQFF; cdr3_nt: TGCAGCGTTGAAGACGGGAGGGCCAGCAATGAGCAGTTCTTC
clone_size: few; d_call: TRBD1; j_call: TRBJ1-1; v_call: TRBV29-1; cdr3_aa: CSVVILGGLGVSEAFF; cdr3_nt: TGCAGCGTTGTGATACTAGGGGGCCTGGGGGTATCTGAAGCTTTCTTT
clone_size: .; d_call: .; j_call: TRBJ2-5; v_call: TRBV7-9; cdr3_aa: CASSFWASHETQYF; cdr3_nt: TGTGCCAGCAGCTTCTGGGCTAGTCATGAGACCCAGTACTTC
clone_size: .; d_call: TRBD2; j_call: TRBJ2-7; v_call: TRBV7-8; cdr3_aa: CASSPRQSLAGRHEQYF; cdr3_nt: TGTGCCAGCAGCCCCAGACAGTCACTAGCGGGAAGACACGAGCAGTACTTC
clone_size: .; d_call: .; j_call: TRBJ1-1; v_call: TRBV3-1; cdr3_aa: CASSQWEGRAFF; cdr3_nt: TGTGCCAGCAGCCAATGGGAAGGGAGGGCTTTCTTT
clone_size: few; d_call: TRBD2; j_call: TRBJ2-1; v_call: TRBV6-5; cdr3_aa: CASSYLVPSGLTYNEQFF; cdr3_nt: TGTGCCAGCAGTTACCTTGTCCCTAGCGGGTTGACCTACAATGAGCAGTTCTTC
clone_size: .; d_call: TRBD2; j_call: TRBJ2-1; v_call: TRBV4-3; cdr3_aa: CASRLREGRDEQFF; cdr3_nt: TGCGCCAGCAGACTGCGGGAGGGCCGAGATGAGCAGTTCTTC
clone_size: .; d_call: TRBD1; j_call: TRBJ2-7; v_call: TRBV7-9; cdr3_aa: CASSRDRLNQLYEQYF; cdr3_nt: TGTGCCAGCAGCAGGGACAGGCTAAACCAACTCTACGAGCAGTACTTC
clone_size: few; d_call: TRBD2; j_call: TRBJ2-1; v_call: TRBV7-3; cdr3_aa: CASSPGLAIDNEQFF; cdr3_nt: TGTGCCAGCAGCCCGGGACTAGCGATCGACAATGAGCAGTTCTTC
clone_size: few; d_call: .; j_call: TRBJ2-5; v_call: TRBV29-1; cdr3_aa: CSVEDGQIQETQYF; cdr3_nt: TGCAGCGTTGAAGACGGACAGATACAAGAGACCCAGTACTTC
clone_size: few; d_call: .; j_call: TRBJ2-5; v_call: TRBV7-9; cdr3_aa: CASRNPSGETQYF; cdr3_nt: TGTGCCAGCAGAAACCCTTCGGGAGAGACCCAGTACTTC
clone_size: few; d_call: TRBD2; j_call: TRBJ2-5; v_call: TRBV6-2/TRBV6-3; cdr3_aa: CASSYTIGTSAYQETQYF; cdr3_nt: TGTGCCAGCAGTTACACAATTGGGACTAGCGCGTACCAAGAGACCCAGTACTTC
clone_size: .; d_call: .; j_call: TRBJ1-6; v_call: TRBV20-1; cdr3_aa: CSAVRDLNSPLHF; cdr3_nt: TGCAGTGCTGTCCGGGACCTTAATTCACCCCTCCACTTT
clone_size: .; d_call: TRBD2; j_call: TRBJ2-1; v_call: TRBV7-3; cdr3_aa: CASSLAPAGVSNEQFF; cdr3_nt: TGTGCCAGCAGCTTGGCCCCGGCGGGAGTCAGCAATGAGCAGTTCTTC
clone_size: few; d_call: TRBD1; j_call: TRBJ2-2; v_call: TRBV5-4; cdr3_aa: CASSTGATGELFF; cdr3_nt: TGTGCCAGCAGCACAGGGGCCACCGGGGAGCTGTTTTTT
clone_size: many; d_call: .; j_call: TRBJ2-3; v_call: TRBV10-3; cdr3_aa: CAIRESSGTDTQYF; cdr3_nt: TGTGCCATCCGCGAGAGTAGCGGCACAGATACGCAGTATTTT
clone_size: .; d_call: .; j_call: TRBJ2-7; v_call: TRBV2; cdr3_aa: CASTRTPLENSYEQYF; cdr3_nt: TGTGCCAGCACCAGAACCCCCCTGGAGAACTCCTACGAGCAGTACTTC
clone_size: .; d_call: TRBD1; j_call: TRBJ1-1; v_call: TRBV25-1; cdr3_aa: CASSAPGGVGTEAFF; cdr3_nt: TGTGCCAGCAGTGCTCCAGGGGGCGTTGGCACTGAAGCTTTCTTT
clone_size: few; d_call: .; j_call: TRBJ1-1; v_call: TRBV7-2; cdr3_aa: CASSLDARGEAFF; cdr3_nt: TGTGCCAGCAGCTTAGATGCTCGGGGGGAAGCTTTCTTT